What follows are 2 T cell receptor beta chains derived from one specimen sequenced in a study of shared clonotypes between healthy human individuals (dated by TCRdb to the early 2020s). Library preparation was by the immunoSEQ multiplex PCR assay. The table was pulled from immuneACCESS by TCRdb, which kept in-frame rearrangements only. Such tables lose some clones; where checked, under half of the loss comes from unresolved V genes, and the rest has no known cause. The sample table contains 950,000 to 1,300,000 clones; only one count was recorded for roughly 80% of them. The biggest ten clones account for about 1.5% of the sample. Sequencing was carried out using memory CD4+ T cells sorted from blood. This sample's cell subset or site label indicates: CD45RA-negative fraction. The receptors come from a man aged 18 to 30 in good health.

This sequence joins TRBV10-2 and TRBJ1-2; D unclear. Germline lookup yields CDR1 WSHSY and CDR2 SAAADI. The CDR3 is 14 residues long. V was pared by 6 bases and J by 2 bases, with 13 bases between. CDR3 residues: CASRTGLGNYGYTF. CDR3 bases: TGCGCCAGCAGGACGGGATTGGGGAACTATGGCTACACCTTC.

Remarks on this clone: Other nucleotide sequences in the sample specify the same CDR3. CDR3: CASSPTGTGTYEQYF. The CDR3 DNA reads TGTGCCAGCTCACCTACCGGGACGGGGACCTACGAGCAGTACTTC. The rearrangement links TRBV18 to TRBJ2-7; tentatively, D is TRBD1 or TRBD2 (5 bases each). Trimming stripped 3 bases from V and 2 bases from J, with 14 bases between. Per the germline V gene, CDR1 is KGHSH and CDR2 is LQKENI. The CDR3 is 15 residues long.